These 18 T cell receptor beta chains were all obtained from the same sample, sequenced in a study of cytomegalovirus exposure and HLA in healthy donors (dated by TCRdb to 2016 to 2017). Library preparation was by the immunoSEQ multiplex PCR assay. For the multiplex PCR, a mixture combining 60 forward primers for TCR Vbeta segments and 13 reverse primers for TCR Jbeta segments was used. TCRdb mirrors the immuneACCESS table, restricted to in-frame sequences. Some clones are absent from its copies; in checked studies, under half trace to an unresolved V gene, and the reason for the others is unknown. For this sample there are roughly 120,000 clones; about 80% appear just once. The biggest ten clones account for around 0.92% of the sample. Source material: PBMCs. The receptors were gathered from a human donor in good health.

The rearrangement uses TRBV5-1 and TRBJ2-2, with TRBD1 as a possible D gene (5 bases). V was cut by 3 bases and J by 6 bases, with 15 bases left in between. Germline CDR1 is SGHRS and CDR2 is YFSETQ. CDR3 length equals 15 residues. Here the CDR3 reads CASSSSGIVAGELFF. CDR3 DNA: TGCGCCAGCAGCTCATCAGGGATTGTTGCCGGGGAGCTGTTTTTT. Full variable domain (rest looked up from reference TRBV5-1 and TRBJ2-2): KAGVTQTPRYLIKTRGQQVTLSCSPISGHRSVSWYQQTPGQGLQFLFEYFSETQRNKGNFPGRFSGRQFSNSRSEMNVSTLELGDSALYLCASSSSGIVAGELFFGEGSRLTVL.

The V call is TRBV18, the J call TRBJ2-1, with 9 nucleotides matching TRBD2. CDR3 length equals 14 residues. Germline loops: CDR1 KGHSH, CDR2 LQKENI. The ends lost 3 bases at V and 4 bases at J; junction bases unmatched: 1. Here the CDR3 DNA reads TGTGCCAGCTCACCTAGCGGGGGTTACAATGAGCAGTTCTTC. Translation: CASSPSGGYNEQFF.

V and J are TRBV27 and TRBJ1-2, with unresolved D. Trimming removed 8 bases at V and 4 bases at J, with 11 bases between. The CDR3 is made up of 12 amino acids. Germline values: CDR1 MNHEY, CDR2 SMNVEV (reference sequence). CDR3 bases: TGTGCCAGCCGGGGTAGAGCCTATGGCTACACCTTC. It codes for CASRGRAYGYTF.

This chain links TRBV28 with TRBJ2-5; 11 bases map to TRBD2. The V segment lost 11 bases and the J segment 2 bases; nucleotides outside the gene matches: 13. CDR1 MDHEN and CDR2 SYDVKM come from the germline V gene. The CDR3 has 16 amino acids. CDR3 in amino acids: CACRENLAGGQETQYF. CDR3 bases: TGTGCCTGCCGTGAAAACTTAGCGGGGGGGCAAGAGACCCAGTACTTC.

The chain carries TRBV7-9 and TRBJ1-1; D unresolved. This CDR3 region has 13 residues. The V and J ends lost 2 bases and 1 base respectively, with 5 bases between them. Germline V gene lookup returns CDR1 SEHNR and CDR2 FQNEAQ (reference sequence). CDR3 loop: CASSLSSNTEAFF. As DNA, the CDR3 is TGTGCCAGCAGCTTATCGTCGAACACTGAAGCTTTCTTT.

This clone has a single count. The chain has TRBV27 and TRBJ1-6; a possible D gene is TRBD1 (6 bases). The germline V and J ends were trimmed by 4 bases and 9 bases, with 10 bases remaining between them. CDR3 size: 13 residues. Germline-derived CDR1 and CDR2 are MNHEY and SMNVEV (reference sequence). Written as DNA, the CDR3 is TGTGCCAGCAGTTCGACAGGTCGTTCACCCCTCCACTTT. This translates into CASSSTGRSPLHF.

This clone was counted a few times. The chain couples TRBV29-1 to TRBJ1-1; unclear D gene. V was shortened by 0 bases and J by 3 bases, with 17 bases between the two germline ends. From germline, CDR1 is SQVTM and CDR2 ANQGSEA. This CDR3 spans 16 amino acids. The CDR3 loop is CSVEDIKPESYTEAFF. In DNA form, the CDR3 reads TGCAGCGTTGAAGATATTAAACCGGAGTCGTACACTGAAGCTTTCTTT. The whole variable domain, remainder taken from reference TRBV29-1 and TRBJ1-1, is SAVISQKPSRDICQRGTSLTIQCQVDSQVTMMFWYRQQPGQSLTLIATANQGSEATYESGFVIDKFPISRPNLTFSTLTVSNMSPEDSSIYLCSVEDIKPESYTEAFFGQGTRLTVV.

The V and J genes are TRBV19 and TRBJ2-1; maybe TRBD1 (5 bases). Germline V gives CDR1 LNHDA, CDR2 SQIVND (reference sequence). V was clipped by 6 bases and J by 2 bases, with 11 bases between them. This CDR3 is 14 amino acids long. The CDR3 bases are TGTGCCAGTAGGCCAGGGCTGGCCTACAATGAGCAGTTCTTC. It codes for CASRPGLAYNEQFF. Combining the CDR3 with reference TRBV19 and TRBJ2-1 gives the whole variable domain DGGITQSPKYLFRKEGQNVTLSCEQNLNHDAMYWYRQDPGQGLRLIYYSQIVNDFQKGDIAEGYSVSREKKESFPLTVTSAQKNPTAFYLCASRPGLAYNEQFFGPGTRLTVL.

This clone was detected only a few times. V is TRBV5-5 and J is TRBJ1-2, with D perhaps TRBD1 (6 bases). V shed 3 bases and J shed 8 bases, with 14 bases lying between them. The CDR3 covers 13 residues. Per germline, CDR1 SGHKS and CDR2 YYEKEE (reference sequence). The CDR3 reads CASSSPGGQGYTF. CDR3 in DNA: TGTGCCAGCAGCTCTCCCGGGGGGCAGGGCTACACCTTC.

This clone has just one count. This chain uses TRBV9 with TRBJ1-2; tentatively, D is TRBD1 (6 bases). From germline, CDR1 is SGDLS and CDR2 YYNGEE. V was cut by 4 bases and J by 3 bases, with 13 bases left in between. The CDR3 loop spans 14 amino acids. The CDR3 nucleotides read TGTGCCAGCAGCTTTGGGGGCAGGGACTATGGCTACACCTTC. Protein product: CASSFGGRDYGYTF.

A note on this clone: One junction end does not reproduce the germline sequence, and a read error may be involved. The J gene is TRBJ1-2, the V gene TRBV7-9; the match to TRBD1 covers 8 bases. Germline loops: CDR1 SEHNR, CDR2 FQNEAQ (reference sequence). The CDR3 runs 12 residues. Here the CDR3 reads CSSSLTGAGYTF. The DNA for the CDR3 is TGTTCCAGCAGCTTGACAGGGGCTGGCTACACCTTC.

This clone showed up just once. As DNA, the CDR3 is TGCGCCAGCCTGCCGCGAGGGGATACGCAGTATTTT. This translates into CASLPRGDTQYF. The J gene is TRBJ2-3, the V gene TRBV4-1; maybe TRBD2 (5 bases). The ends were cut back, 8 bases at V and 6 bases at J, with 12 bases in the middle. The V gene's germline CDR1 is MGHRA and CDR2 YSYEKL. The CDR3 contains 12 residues.

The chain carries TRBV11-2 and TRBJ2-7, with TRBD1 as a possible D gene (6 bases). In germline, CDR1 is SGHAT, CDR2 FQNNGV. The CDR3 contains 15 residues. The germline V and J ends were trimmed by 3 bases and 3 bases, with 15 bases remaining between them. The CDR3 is CASSFGQGSIYEQYF. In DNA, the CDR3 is TGTGCCAGCAGCTTCGGTCAGGGGAGTATCTACGAGCAGTACTTC.

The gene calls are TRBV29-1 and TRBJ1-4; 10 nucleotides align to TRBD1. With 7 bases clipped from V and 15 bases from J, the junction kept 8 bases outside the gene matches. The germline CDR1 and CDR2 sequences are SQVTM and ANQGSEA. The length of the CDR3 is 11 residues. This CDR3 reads CSAGQGEAVFF. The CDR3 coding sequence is TGCAGCGCCGGACAGGGGGAAGCGGTGTTTTTT.

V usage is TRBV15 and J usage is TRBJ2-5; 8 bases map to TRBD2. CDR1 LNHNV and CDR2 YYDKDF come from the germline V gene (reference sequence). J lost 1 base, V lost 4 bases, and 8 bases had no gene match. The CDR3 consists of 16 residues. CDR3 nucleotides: TGTGCCACCAGCACGGGGGGGGCAGGGACCCAAGAGACCCAGTACTTC. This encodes CATSTGGAGTQETQYF. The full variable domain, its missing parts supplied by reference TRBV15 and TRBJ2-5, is DAMVIQNPRYQVTQFGKPVTLSCSQTLNHNVMYWYQQKSSQAPKLLFHYYDKDFNNEADTPDNFQSRRPNTSFCFLDIRSPGLGDTAMYLCATSTGGAGTQETQYFGPGTRLLVL.

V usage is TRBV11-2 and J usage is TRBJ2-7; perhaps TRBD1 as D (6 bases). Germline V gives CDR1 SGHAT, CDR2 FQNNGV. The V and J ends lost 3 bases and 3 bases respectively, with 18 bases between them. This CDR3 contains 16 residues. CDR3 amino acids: CASSFSLGAGDYEQYF. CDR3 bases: TGTGCCAGCAGCTTTTCACTCGGGGCAGGGGACTACGAGCAGTACTTC.

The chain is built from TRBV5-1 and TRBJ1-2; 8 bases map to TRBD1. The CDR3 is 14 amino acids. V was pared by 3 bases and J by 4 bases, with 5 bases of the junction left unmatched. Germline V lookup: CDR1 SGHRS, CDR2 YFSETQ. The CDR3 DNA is TGCGCCAGCAGCTCGGACAGGGATCTCTATGGCTACACCTTC. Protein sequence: CASSSDRDLYGYTF.

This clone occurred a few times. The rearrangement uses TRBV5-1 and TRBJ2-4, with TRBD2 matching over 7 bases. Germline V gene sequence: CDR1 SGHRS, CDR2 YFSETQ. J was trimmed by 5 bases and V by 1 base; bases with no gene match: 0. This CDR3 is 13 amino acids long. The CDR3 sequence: CASSLTSENIQYF. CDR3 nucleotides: TGCGCCAGCAGCTTGACTAGCGAAAACATTCAGTACTTC.